This paragraph covers one T cell receptor beta chain sequence. The data derive from a study of identical twins. TCRdb itself ran the 5' RACE reads through MiXCR, one entry per CDR3 protein. There are 450,000 to 500,000 distinct CDR3 sequences in the sample; over 11% occur only once, and approximately 0.98% lies in the top ten. The germline V gene encodes CDR1 MDHEN and CDR2 SYDVKM. The CDR3 covers 15 residues. J gave up 7 bases and V 7 bases, and 14 bases lay outside the gene matches. The sample was also linked to a second study, of yellow fever vaccine responses in identical twins.

This chain uses TRBV28 with TRBJ2-7, with TRBD2 matching 9 bases. What was sequenced was CD4+ T cells sorted from blood. The sequence was collected from a woman aged 18-30 years in good health. The CDR3 DNA is TGTGCCAGCATGAGGCTAGCGGGGCTAACGGGGGAGCAGTACTTC. It yields the protein CASMRLAGLTGEQYF.